This TCR beta chain was profiled in a study of T cells in localized non-small cell lung cancer. Findings of the study overall: Uninvolved adjacent lung showed higher T cell clonality than tumor. Among blood samples, higher T cell density accompanied longer overall survival. The appearance of a median approximately 60 of the top 100 tumor clones was seen in adjacent lung.

The sample holds one count of this clone. What it recognizes is unknown. The method was immunoSEQ multiplex PCR; TCRdb's version includes in-frame clones alone and lacks a portion of them. The sample carries about 82,000 clones, around 82% recorded once. The source was PBMCs, collected before any cancer treatment. The receptor comes from a man aged 35-69 years with stage II squamous cell lung carcinoma.

The CDR3 coding sequence is TGTGCCAGTCAAGGGGGATCCACAGCAAATGAGCAGTTCTTC. This sequence encodes CASQGGSTANEQFF. This chain joins TRBV9 and TRBJ2-1, with D maybe TRBD1 (6 bases). CDR1 is SGDLS, CDR2 YYNGEE, per germline. The CDR3 is made up of 14 amino acids. The V and J ends lost 8 bases and 7 bases respectively, with 19 bases between them.